Sequencing of this T cell receptor (beta chain) was carried out in a study of CD8 T cells in Susac syndrome. With random hexamers, about 0.5 to 1 ug RNA was reverse transcribed. TCRdb recomputed calls from the immunoSEQ multiplex PCR reads with MiXCR, one row per CDR3 protein. The sample carries about 110,000 distinct CDR3 sequences, about 96% recorded once. Looked up from germline, CDR1 is MDHEN and CDR2 is SYDVKM. The trim removed 7 bases at V and 4 bases at J, leaving 6 bases unmatched. The CDR3 is 13 amino acids. This receptor was identified in a human donor in good health. The chain is built from TRBV28 and TRBJ1-2; 7 bases are a match to TRBD1. What was sequenced was CD4+ T cells from PBMCs. CDR3 sequence reads: CASMAQGVYGYTF. The CDR3 DNA reads TGTGCCAGCATGGCCCAGGGGGTCTATGGCTACACCTTC.